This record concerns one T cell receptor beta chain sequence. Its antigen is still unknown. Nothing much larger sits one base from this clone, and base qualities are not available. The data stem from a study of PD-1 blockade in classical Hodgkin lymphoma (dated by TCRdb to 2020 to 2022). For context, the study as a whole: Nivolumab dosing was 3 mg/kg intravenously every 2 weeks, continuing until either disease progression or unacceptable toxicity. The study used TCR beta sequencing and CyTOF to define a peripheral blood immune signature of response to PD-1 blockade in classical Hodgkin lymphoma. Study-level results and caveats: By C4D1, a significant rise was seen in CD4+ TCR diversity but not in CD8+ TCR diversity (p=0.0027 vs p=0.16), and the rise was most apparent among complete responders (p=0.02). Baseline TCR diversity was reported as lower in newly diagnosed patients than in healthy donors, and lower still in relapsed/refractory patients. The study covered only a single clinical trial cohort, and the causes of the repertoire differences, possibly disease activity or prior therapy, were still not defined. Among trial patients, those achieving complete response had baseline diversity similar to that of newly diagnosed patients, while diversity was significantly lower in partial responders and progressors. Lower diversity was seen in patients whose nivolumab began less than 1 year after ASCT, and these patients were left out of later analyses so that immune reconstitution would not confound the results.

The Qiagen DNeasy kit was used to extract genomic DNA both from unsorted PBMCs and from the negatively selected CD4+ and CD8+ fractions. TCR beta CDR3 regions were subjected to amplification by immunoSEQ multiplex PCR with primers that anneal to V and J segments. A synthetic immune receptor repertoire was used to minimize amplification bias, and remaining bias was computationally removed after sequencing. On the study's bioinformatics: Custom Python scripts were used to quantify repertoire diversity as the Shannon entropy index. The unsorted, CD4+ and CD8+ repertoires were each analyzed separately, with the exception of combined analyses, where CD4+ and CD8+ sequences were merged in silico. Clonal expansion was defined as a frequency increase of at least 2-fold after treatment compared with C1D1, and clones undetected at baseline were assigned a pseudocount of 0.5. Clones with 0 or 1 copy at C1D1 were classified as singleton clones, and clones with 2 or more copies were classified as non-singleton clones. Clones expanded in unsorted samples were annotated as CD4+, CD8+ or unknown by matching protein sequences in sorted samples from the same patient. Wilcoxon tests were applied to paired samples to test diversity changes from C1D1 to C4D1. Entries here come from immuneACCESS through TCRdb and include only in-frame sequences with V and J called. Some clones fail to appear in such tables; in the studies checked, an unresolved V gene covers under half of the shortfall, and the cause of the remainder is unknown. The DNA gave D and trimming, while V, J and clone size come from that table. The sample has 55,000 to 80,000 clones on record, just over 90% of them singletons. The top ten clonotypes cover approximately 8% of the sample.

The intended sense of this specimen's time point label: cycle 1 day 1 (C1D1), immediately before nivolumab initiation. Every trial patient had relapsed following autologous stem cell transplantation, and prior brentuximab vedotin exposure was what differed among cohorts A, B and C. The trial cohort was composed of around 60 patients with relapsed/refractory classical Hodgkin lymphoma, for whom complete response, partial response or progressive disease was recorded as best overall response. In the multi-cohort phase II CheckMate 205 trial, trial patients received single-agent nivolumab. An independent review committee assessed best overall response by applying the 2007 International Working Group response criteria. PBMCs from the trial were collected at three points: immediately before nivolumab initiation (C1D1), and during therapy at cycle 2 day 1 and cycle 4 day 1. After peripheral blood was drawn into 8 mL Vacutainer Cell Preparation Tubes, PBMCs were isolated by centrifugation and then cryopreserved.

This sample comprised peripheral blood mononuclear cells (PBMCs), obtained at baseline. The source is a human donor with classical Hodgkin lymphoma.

CDR3 protein: CASSSDDGKLFF. At the DNA level, the sequence is TGTGCCAGCAGCTCCGACGACGGAAAACTGTTTTTT. The chain is made from TRBV7-9 and TRBJ1-4, with the D segment identity uncertain. At the junction V is shortened by 4 bases and J by 10 bases, with 10 bases in between. The CDR3 has 12 amino acids, counting the end cysteine and phenylalanine. Here the CDR3 DNA is all that survives: 36 bases in frame from base 1. Sequences SEHNR (CDR1) and FQNEAQ (CDR2) are obtained from the germline V gene (reference sequence).